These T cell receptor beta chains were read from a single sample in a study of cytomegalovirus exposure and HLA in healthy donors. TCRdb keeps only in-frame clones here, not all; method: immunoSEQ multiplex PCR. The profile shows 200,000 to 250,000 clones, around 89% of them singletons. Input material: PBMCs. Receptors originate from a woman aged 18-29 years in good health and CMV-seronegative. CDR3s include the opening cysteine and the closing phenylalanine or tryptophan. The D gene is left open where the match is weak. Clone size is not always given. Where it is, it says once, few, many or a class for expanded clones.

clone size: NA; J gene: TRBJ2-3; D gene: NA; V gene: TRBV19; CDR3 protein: CASSIDRQGTDTQYF
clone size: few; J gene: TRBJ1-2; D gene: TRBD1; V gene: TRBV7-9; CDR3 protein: CASSLEGVSGQGRGYGYTF
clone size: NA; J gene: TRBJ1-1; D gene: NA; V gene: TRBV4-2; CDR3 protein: CASSQARGGNTEAFF
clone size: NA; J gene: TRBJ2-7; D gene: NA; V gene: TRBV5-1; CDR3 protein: CASSPGIAVSSYEQYF
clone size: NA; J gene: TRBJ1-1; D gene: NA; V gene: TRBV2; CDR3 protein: CASSRSGTEAFF
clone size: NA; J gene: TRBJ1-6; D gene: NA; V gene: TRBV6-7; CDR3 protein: CASSYSRQLEVPLHF
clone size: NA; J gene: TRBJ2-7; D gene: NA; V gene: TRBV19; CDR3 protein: CASSIDSQSSFYEQYF
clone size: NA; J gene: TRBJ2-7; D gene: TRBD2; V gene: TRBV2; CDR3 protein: CASSAVSGSGEQYF
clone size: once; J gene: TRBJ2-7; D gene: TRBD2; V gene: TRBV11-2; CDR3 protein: CASSQAGLSREQYF
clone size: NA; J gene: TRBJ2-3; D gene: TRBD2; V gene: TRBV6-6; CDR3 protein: CASSGLAGTDTQYF
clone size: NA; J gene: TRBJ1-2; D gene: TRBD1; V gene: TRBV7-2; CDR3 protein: CASSSRTGGGYTF
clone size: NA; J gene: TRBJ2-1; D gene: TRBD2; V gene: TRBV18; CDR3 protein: CASSPEAGGYYNEQFF
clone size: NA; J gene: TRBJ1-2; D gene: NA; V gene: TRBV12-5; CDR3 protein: CASGLARGGGYGYTF
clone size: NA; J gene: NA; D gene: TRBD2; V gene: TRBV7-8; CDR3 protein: CASSSAAGGYEQYF
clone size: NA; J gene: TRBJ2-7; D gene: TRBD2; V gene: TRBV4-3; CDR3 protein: CASSQMGAGGRQYEQYF
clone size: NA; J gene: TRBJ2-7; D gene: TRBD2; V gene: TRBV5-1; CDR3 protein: CASSLGLAGGPGNEQYF
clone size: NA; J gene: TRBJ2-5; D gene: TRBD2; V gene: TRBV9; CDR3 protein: CASSVQAGGTQETQYF
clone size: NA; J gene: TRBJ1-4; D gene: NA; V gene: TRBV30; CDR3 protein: CAWRLAATNEKLFF
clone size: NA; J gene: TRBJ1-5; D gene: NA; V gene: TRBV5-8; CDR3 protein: CASSPKTGVHYQPQHF
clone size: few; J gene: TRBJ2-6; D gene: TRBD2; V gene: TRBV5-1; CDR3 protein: CASSRTSGSSGANVLTF
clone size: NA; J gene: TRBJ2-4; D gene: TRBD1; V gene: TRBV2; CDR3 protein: CASSTGGGNIQYF
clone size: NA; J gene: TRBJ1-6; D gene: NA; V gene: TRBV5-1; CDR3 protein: CASSLSGGADSPLHF
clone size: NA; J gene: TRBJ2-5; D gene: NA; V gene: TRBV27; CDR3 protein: CASRRGLPQETQYF
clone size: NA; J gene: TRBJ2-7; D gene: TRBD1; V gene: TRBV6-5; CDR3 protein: CASSRPGQGAGEQYF